This T cell receptor (beta chain) was recorded in a study of T cell responses to AZD1222 COVID-19 vaccine. Across the study: Some second doses came at about 4 weeks and others at about 12 weeks; these were pooled.

Looked up from germline, CDR1 is ENHRY and CDR2 is SYGVKD. The CDR3 loop spans 14 amino acids. Trimming took 6 bases from V and 2 from J; bases not matched to a gene: 5. Profiled with immunoSEQ multiplex PCR; TCRdb holds only in-frame clones, not every one. The data hold under 95,000 clones, with approximately 88% observed a single time. The rearrangement links TRBV10-3 to TRBJ2-7; 9 nucleotides line up with TRBD1. The TCR was taken from an adult in good health. The material sequenced was peripheral blood, taken on day 0 of AZD1222 vaccination. The CDR3 loop is CAIRGQGRAYEQYF. The CDR3 DNA is TGTGCCATCAGAGGACAGGGGAGAGCCTACGAGCAGTACTTC.